The 7 T cell receptor beta chains below were found in one sample sequenced in a study of OX40 agonist ivuxolimab in advanced cancers. The data were produced by immunoSEQ multiplex PCR, yet TCRdb's version contains in-frame clones alone and is incomplete. Of 10,000 or so clones in the sample, roughly 79% were seen once. This material consisted of CD4+ or CD8+ T cells sorted from blood, taken in a trial of the OX40 agonist ivuxolimab. These receptors were obtained from an adult with an advanced solid tumor such as melanoma, head and neck, liver or kidney cancer.

The chain combines TRBV6-6 with TRBJ1-2; D is ambiguous. This CDR3 has 14 residues. The V end was cut by 2 bases, the J end by 6 bases, with 13 bases between. CDR1 MNHNY and CDR2 SVGAGI come from the germline V gene (reference sequence). CDR3 sequence: CASSYGMADDGYTF. The DNA of the CDR3 is TGTGCCAGCAGTTACGGGATGGCAGACGATGGCTACACCTTC.

The V call is TRBV27, the J call TRBJ2-3; 7 bases agree with TRBD2. V was pared by 8 bases and J by 4 bases, with 12 bases of the junction left unmatched. There are 15 residues in the CDR3. Germline lookup yields CDR1 MNHEY and CDR2 SMNVEV (reference sequence). CDR3 residues: CASGAGGFTADTQYF. The CDR3 DNA is TGTGCCAGCGGGGCCGGGGGGTTCACAGCAGATACGCAGTATTTT.

V is TRBV4-1 and J is TRBJ2-7, with D uncertain. The germline CDR1 and CDR2 sequences are MGHRA and YSYEKL. The CDR3 totals 14 residues. Trimming cost V 0 bases and J 3 bases, with 9 bases left between them. The CDR3 DNA follows: TGCGCCAGCAGCCAAGAAAAAGGGTTCTACGAGCAGTACTTC. Translation: CASSQEKGFYEQYF.

V is TRBV20-1 and J is TRBJ2-1, with D unresolved. V was pared by 4 bases and J by 3 bases, with 4 bases between. The CDR3 is 11 residues long. CDR1 DFQATT and CDR2 SNEGSKA come from the germline V gene (reference sequence). The CDR3 loop is CSAIFYNEQFF. CDR3 DNA sequence: TGCAGTGCTATCTTCTACAATGAGCAGTTCTTC.

The CDR3 DNA sequence: TGTGCCAGCAGCTTTGGTGGTAGCGAAGACACCGGGGAGCTGTTTTTT. Its translation is CASSFGGSEDTGELFF. J is TRBJ2-2 and V is TRBV7-8, with D maybe TRBD2 (5 bases). The CDR3 is 16 amino acids. Germline V gene data show CDR1 as SGHVS and CDR2 as FQNEAQ. The V and J ends lost 3 bases and 3 bases respectively, with 14 bases between them.

Only one count was recorded for this clone. V usage is TRBV6-1 and J usage is TRBJ2-7; D remains ambiguous. From germline, CDR1 is MNHNS and CDR2 SASEGT. V was pared by 11 bases and J by 2 bases, with 7 bases between. CDR3 length equals 10 residues. The CDR3 DNA reads TGTGCCGCTAAAGCCTACGAGCAGTACTTC. Translation: CAAKAYEQYF.

Only a few counts were recorded for this clone. The chain employs TRBV14 and TRBJ2-3; no clear D gene. The CDR3 is 13 residues long. V was clipped by 0 bases and J by 5 bases, with 6 bases between them. Germline V lookup: CDR1 SGHDN, CDR2 FVKESK. CDR3 DNA: TGTGCCAGCAGCCAAGATAGTTTAGATACGCAGTATTTT. It yields the protein CASSQDSLDTQYF.